Each of the 24 T cell receptor beta chains below was sequenced from the same sample in a study of shared clonotypes between healthy human individuals. TCRdb's copy holds only in-frame clones and misses some; the assay was immunoSEQ multiplex PCR. The sample comprises about 700,000 clones, under 80% of which are singletons, and less than 2% rests with the top ten. What was sequenced was memory CD4+ T cells sorted from blood. Subset: CD45RA-negative fraction. The receptors originated from a woman aged 25 to 39 in good health.

This sequence joins TRBV27 and TRBJ2-3; tentative D call: TRBD2 (6 bases). Germline V gene sequence: CDR1 MNHEY, CDR2 SMNVEV (reference sequence). This CDR3 is built from 14 residues. Trimming cost V 8 bases and J 5 bases, with 17 bases left between them. The CDR3 DNA reads TGTGCCAGCTCCGGGACTGCTAATTTAGATACGCAGTATTTT. Protein product: CASSGTANLDTQYF.

V is TRBV5-1 and J is TRBJ2-7; D is possibly TRBD1 or TRBD2 (5 bases each). The CDR3 length is 14 residues. CDR1 SGHRS and CDR2 YFSETQ come from the germline V gene. V dropped 4 bases and J dropped 3 bases, with 14 bases sitting between them. This CDR3 reads CASSTGEGGYEQYF. DNA of the CDR3: TGCGCCAGCAGCACAGGCGAAGGAGGCTACGAGCAGTACTTC.

The chain uses TRBV19 and TRBJ2-1; 16 nucleotides agree with TRBD2. The CDR3 runs 18 residues. J gave up 3 bases and V 5 bases, and 7 bases lay outside the gene matches. CDR1 is LNHDA and CDR2 is SQIVND in the germline V gene (reference sequence). The CDR3 bases are TGTGCCAGTAGTGGCCCGGGACTAGCGGGAGGGATCTACAATGAGCAGTTCTTC. Encoded protein: CASSGPGLAGGIYNEQFF.

This clone was seen only a few times. J is TRBJ1-5 and V is TRBV19, with D perhaps matching TRBD1 (5 bases). V lost 7 bases and J 5 bases, leaving 24 bases between the germline ends. Germline loops: CDR1 LNHDA, CDR2 SQIVND (reference sequence). The CDR3 totals 17 residues. CDR3 amino acids: CASTPQISQGNDQPQHF. The CDR3 nucleotides are TGTGCCAGTACCCCCCAAATAAGTCAGGGAAATGATCAGCCCCAGCATTTT.

This rearrangement joins TRBV27 to TRBJ2-2; the D gene is possibly TRBD2 (5 bases). The CDR3 loop spans 15 amino acids. Germline CDR1 MNHEY, CDR2 SMNVEV (reference sequence). Trimming took off 2 bases at V and 7 bases at J, with 14 bases between the two ends. This chain's CDR3 is CASSLRPSSGGELFF. Here the CDR3 DNA reads TGTGCCAGCAGTTTACGGCCCTCGAGCGGCGGGGAGCTGTTTTTT.

With regard to this clone: The identical CDR3 is also encoded by other nucleotide sequences in the sample. This sequence joins TRBV28 and TRBJ2-7; D perhaps matches TRBD2 (6 bases). This CDR3 has 12 amino acids. Germline-derived CDR1 and CDR2 are MDHEN and SYDVKM. V shed 3 bases and J shed 3 bases, with 6 bases lying between them. The CDR3 DNA sequence: TGTGCCAGCAGTTTGCGGGACTACGAGCAGTACTTC. Translating it yields CASSLRDYEQYF. The complete variable domain, with remaining parts taken from reference TRBV28 and TRBJ2-7, reads DVKVTQSSRYLVKRTGEKVFLECVQDMDHENMFWYRQDPGLGLRLIYFSYDVKMKEKGDIPEGYSVSREKKERFSLILESASTNQTSMYLCASSLRDYEQYFGPGTRLTVT.

The genes are TRBV2 and TRBJ1-6; D gene uncertain. Germline-derived CDR1 and CDR2 are SNHLY and FYNNEI. This CDR3 comprises 11 residues. V was clipped by 8 bases and J by 10 bases, with 9 bases between them. CDR3: CASGIGSPLHF. Here the CDR3 DNA reads TGTGCCAGCGGGATCGGGTCACCCCTCCACTTT.

This sequence joins TRBV5-6 and TRBJ2-1, with TRBD2 matching 8 bases. The V and J ends lost 5 bases and 7 bases, in that order; junction bases with no gene match: 11. This CDR3 has 15 residues. Germline CDR1 SGHDT, CDR2 YYEEEE. CDR3 sequence (DNA): TGTGCCAGCAGTCAACCGGGACTAGGGGGAAATGAGCAGTTCTTC. Translated, it gives CASSQPGLGGNEQFF. Full variable domain (remainder filled in from reference TRBV5-6 and TRBJ2-1): DAGVTQSPTHLIKTRGQQVTLRCSPKSGHDTVSWYQQALGQGPQFIFQYYEEEERQRGNFPDRFSGHQFPNYSSELNVNALLLGDSALYLCASSQPGLGGNEQFFGPGTRLTVL.

The V gene is TRBV6-5, the J gene TRBJ2-1; D unclear. CDR1 is MNHEY, CDR2 SVGAGI, per germline. Trimming removed 0 bases at V and 0 bases at J, with 6 bases between. This CDR3 has 15 amino acids. CDR3 sequence (DNA): TGTGCCAGCAGTTACTCGGCGACCTCCTACAATGAGCAGTTCTTC. It yields the protein CASSYSATSYNEQFF.

This clone was observed a few times. V usage is TRBV6-5 and J usage is TRBJ2-1, with 10 nucleotides matching TRBD2. The CDR3 totals 15 residues. With 5 bases clipped from V and 3 bases from J, the junction kept 4 bases outside the gene matches. CDR1 is MNHEY and CDR2 is SVGAGI in the germline V gene. CDR3 sequence: CASSVSSGSYNEQFF. The CDR3 bases are TGTGCCAGCAGTGTATCTAGCGGGAGCTACAATGAGCAGTTCTTC.

J is TRBJ2-1 and V is TRBV9; the match to TRBD2 covers 9 bases. Germline V gene data show CDR1 as SGDLS and CDR2 as YYNGEE. The CDR3 is made up of 21 amino acids. J was trimmed by 7 bases and V by 0 bases; bases with no gene match: 23. Here the CDR3 DNA reads TGTGCCAGCAGCGTAGGTATCCCTAGCGGGGTCTTCGGGGGAGGTAAAAATGAGCAGTTCTTC. Its protein product is CASSVGIPSGVFGGGKNEQFF.

This clone has a single count. The chain combines TRBV27 with TRBJ1-1; tentatively, D is TRBD1 (6 bases). The germline V and J ends were trimmed by 6 bases and 1 base, with 18 bases remaining between them. Germline V gene lookup returns CDR1 MNHEY and CDR2 SMNVEV (reference sequence). The CDR3 is made up of 16 amino acids. CDR3 residues: CASRNRETGWNTEAFF. The CDR3 nucleotides read TGTGCCAGCAGAAACAGGGAAACAGGGTGGAACACTGAAGCTTTCTTT.

DNA for the CDR3: TGTGCCAGCATTCCACAGGCTGCTAGCACAGATACGCAGTATTTT. It is translated as CASIPQAASTDTQYF. J is TRBJ2-3 and V is TRBV6-1; TRBD1 might be the D (5 bases). The germline V gene has CDR1 MNHNS and CDR2 SASEGT. V was trimmed by 7 bases and J by 0 bases, leaving 14 bases between them. The CDR3 covers 15 residues.

The chain combines TRBV23-1 with TRBJ2-7, with D possibly TRBD1 on 5 matching bases. TRBV23-1 is treated as an ORF (open reading frame) with a function not yet certain. Trimming cost V 0 bases and J 7 bases, with 10 bases left between them. The CDR3 runs 13 residues. This CDR3 reads CASSQSRTFEQYF. Here the CDR3 DNA reads TGCGCCAGCAGTCAATCGCGGACATTTGAGCAGTACTTC.

This clone appeared once. The CDR3 DNA reads as TGTGCCAGCAGCCGAGAACAGGGGGTAGCCAATGAGCAGTTCTTC. Its protein product is CASSREQGVANEQFF. V and J are TRBV4-2 and TRBJ2-1; 8 nucleotides align to TRBD1. The CDR3 extends over 15 amino acids. Per germline, CDR1 LGHNA and CDR2 YNFKEQ. V was clipped by 4 bases and J by 6 bases; unmatched bases: 8.

This clone occurred a few times. The J gene is TRBJ1-3, the V gene TRBV27; D call uncertain. The CDR3 loop spans 13 amino acids. V gave up 7 bases and J gave up 0 bases, with 7 bases separating them. The germline V gene encodes CDR1 MNHEY and CDR2 SMNVEV (reference sequence). The CDR3 DNA reads TGTGCCAGCAAGACCGGCTCTGGAAACACCATATATTTT. It specifies CASKTGSGNTIYF.

The V and J genes are TRBV6-1 and TRBJ2-1, with D possibly being TRBD2 (6 bases). V lost 5 bases to trimming and J lost 4 bases, with 15 bases between them. Germline V gene data show CDR1 as MNHNS and CDR2 as SASEGT. There are 15 residues in the CDR3. The CDR3 DNA is TGTGCCAGCAGTCCCGGGGGACTGCCGTACAATGAGCAGTTCTTC. Residues: CASSPGGLPYNEQFF.

The rearrangement joins TRBV28 to TRBJ2-7; TRBD1 matches at 7 bases. The CDR3 sequence is 15 residues long. Germline trimming cut 5 bases from V and 6 bases from J; bases unmatched to any gene: 13. Germline-derived CDR1 and CDR2 are MDHEN and SYDVKM. In DNA, the CDR3 is TGTGCCAGCAGTACAAACTCCCGGGACAGACTCGAGCAGTACTTC. Translation: CASSTNSRDRLEQYF.

The CDR3, as DNA: TGCAGCGCGGCAGGGGCCGGGGAGCTGTTTTTT. Its translation: CSAAGAGELFF. The V and J genes are TRBV29-1 and TRBJ2-2; D perhaps matches TRBD1 (6 bases). Trimming removed 7 bases at V and 6 bases at J, with 9 bases between. The CDR3 length is 11 residues. Germline CDR1 reads SQVTM; CDR2 reads ANQGSEA.

The chain links TRBV21-1 to TRBJ1-4. TRBV21-1 represents a pseudogene. The length of the CDR3 is 14 residues. This CDR3 reads CASSNGRQKEKLFF. Here the CDR3 DNA reads TGTGCCAGCAGCAATGGAAGGCAGAAGGAAAAACTGTTTTTT.

This clone has only one observation. This chain uses TRBV10-1 with TRBJ1-5, with TRBD1 identical over 9 bases. CDR1 and CDR2 from the germline V gene are WNHNN and SYGVQD (reference sequence). The junction had 9 bases not matched to a gene; V was cut back by 0 bases and J by 0 bases. The CDR3 contains 19 residues. This chain's CDR3 is CASSESRGTGSYSNQPQHF. The CDR3 nucleotides read TGCGCCAGCAGTGAGTCCCGAGGGACAGGGAGTTATAGCAATCAGCCCCAGCATTTT.

A word on this clone: At one boundary the junction diverges from the germline segment, which might be a read error. Other nucleotide sequences in the sample specify the same CDR3. The chain combines TRBV19 with TRBJ2-2; D is unclear. Germline CDR1 and CDR2: LNHDA and SQIVND (reference sequence). This CDR3 region has 15 residues. CDR3 residues: CASSIRTLNSGELFF. The CDR3 DNA reads as TGTGCCAGTAGTATCCGGACCCTAAACAGCGGGGAGCTGTTTTTT.

Worth noting for this clone: Compared with germline, one end of the junction differs, possibly owing to a read error. The gene calls are TRBV18 and TRBJ1-1; D is unclear. This CDR3 is built from 16 residues. Germline CDR1 KGHSH, CDR2 LQKENI. Written as DNA, the CDR3 is TGTGCCAGCTCACCACTCGGGTTATCATCGAACGCTGAAGCTTTCTTT. This translates into CASSPLGLSSNAEAFF.

The V gene is TRBV7-2, the J gene TRBJ2-3; D gene uncertain. The CDR3 has 15 amino acids. Germline V gene sequence: CDR1 SGHTA, CDR2 FQGNSA. V lost 2 bases and J 1 base, leaving 10 bases between the germline ends. The CDR3 nucleotides read TGTGCCAGCAGCTTACAAATAGCCCGCACAGATACGCAGTATTTT. Translation gives CASSLQIARTDTQYF.